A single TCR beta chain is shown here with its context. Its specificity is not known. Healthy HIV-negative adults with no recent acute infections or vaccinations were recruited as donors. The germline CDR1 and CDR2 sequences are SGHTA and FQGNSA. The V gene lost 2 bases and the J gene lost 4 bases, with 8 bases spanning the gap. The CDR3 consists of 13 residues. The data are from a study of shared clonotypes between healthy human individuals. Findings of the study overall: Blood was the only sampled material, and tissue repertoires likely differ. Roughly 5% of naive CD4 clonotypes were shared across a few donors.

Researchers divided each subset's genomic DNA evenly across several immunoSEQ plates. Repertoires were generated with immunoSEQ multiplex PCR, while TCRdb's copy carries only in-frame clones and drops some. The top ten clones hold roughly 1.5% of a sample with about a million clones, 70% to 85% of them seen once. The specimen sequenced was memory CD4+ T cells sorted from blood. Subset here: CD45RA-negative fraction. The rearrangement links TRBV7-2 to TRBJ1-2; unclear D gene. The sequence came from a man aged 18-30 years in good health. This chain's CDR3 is CASSLLNLYGYTF. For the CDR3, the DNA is TGTGCCAGCAGCTTATTGAACCTCTATGGCTACACCTTC.